This T cell receptor (beta chain) was observed in a study of graft-versus-host responses after intestinal transplantation. Study details: Recipients had multivisceral, liver-intestinal, or isolated intestinal transplants. All recipients were given anti-thymocyte globulin induction, and tacrolimus and steroids were then administered for around three years.

This CDR3 has 13 amino acids. CDR1 and CDR2 from the germline V gene are SGHVS and FNYEAQ. V gave up 1 base and J gave up 14 bases, with 12 bases separating them. Of note for this clone: Its specificity is unknown.

Sequencing was performed with immunoSEQ multiplex PCR; in TCRdb, only in-frame clones are kept and a portion is missing. The data contain approximately 70,000 clones, under 90% of them singletons. Findings and caveats of the study: The study associated peak circulating GvH clone levels with early post-transplant HvG declines. There were GvH clones found in recipient marrow, and some of them appeared first in ileum or blood.

This sequence joins TRBV7-6 and TRBJ1-6; no definite D call. This receptor was identified in a human donor who was the organ donor for an intestinal transplant. Sequencing used unstimulated CD4+ T cells sorted from spleen or lymph node cells, obtained before transplant. The CDR3 reads CASSLEFLGTLHF. The CDR3 bases are TGTGCCAGCAGCTTAGAGTTCTTGGGCACCCTCCACTTT.